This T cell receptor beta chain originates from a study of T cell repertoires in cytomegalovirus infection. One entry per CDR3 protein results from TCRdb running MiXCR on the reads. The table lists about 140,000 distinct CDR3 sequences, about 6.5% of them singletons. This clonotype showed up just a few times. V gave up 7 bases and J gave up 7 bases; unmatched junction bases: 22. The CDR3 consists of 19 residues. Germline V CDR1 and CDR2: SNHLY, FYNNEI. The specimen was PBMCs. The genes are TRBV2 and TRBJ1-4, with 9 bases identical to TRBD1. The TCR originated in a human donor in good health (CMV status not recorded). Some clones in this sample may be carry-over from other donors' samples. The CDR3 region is CASTNRGRKQGNVGEKLFF. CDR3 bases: TGTGCCAGCACGAACAGGGGGCGAAAACAGGGTAATGTAGGTGAAAAACTGTTTTTT.